This T cell receptor (beta chain) comes out of a study of cytomegalovirus exposure and HLA in healthy donors. This CDR3 contains 18 residues. Germline V gene sequence: CDR1 SEHNR, CDR2 FQNEAQ (reference sequence). V shed 4 bases, J shed 5 bases, and the junction held 17 bases outside the gene matches. Use of 60 Vbeta and 13 Jbeta primers characterized the PCR. Only in-frame clones appear in the TCRdb table, and some are missing; sequencing was by immunoSEQ multiplex PCR. The data hold 150,000 to 200,000 clones, with around 74% observed a single time. There are a few counts of this clone. The TCR sequence derives from a female donor in good health and CMV-seronegative. The genes are TRBV7-9 and TRBJ2-5, with 9 bases that match TRBD1. The sample was PBMCs. The CDR3 bases are TGTGCCAGCAGCTATTCCGGGACAGGGAGTGCGGGCAAGGAGACCCAGTACTTC. Translation: CASSYSGTGSAGKETQYF.